This T cell receptor beta chain came from a study of blood T cell repertoires in COVID-19. In the authors' workflow: Estimates of nucleated cell counts were drawn from the amplification of reference gene primers. Assay used: immunoSEQ multiplex PCR; TCRdb lists only in-frame clones, some missing. That table furnishes V, J and clone size, whereas the DNA furnished D and trimming. In the table there are roughly 170,000 clones, approximately 87% of which are singletons. The CDR3 sequence is 15 residues long. CDR1 and CDR2 from the germline V gene are KGHSH and LQKENI. The V gene lost 6 bases and the J gene lost 6 bases, with 17 bases spanning the gap. Participant age was about 18 to 100 years, and participants resided in approximately 24 US areas.

Sequenced material: PBMCs or T cells enriched from blood (not recorded which). The sequence was collected from a woman aged 45 to 65 who had recovered from COVID-19. The chain links TRBV18 to TRBJ1-4, with D perhaps matching TRBD1 (6 bases). In DNA form, the CDR3 reads TGTGCCAGCTCCATTATACAGGGAGAGGATGAAAAACTGTTTTTT. Its translation: CASSIIQGEDEKLFF. Full variable domain (rest looked up from reference TRBV18 and TRBJ1-4): NAGVMQNPRHLVRRRGQEARLRCSPMKGHSHVYWYRQLPEEGLKFMVYLQKENIIDESGMPKERFSAEFPKEGPSILRIQQVVRGDSAAYFCASSIIQGEDEKLFFGSGTQLSVL.